The 23 T cell receptor beta chains below come from one sample, sequenced in a study of shared clonotypes between healthy human individuals. Using immunoSEQ multiplex PCR, the repertoire was profiled, and TCRdb retains in-frame clones only, with some absent. The sample has 640,000 or so clones, around 72% seen once. The specimen was memory CD4+ T cells sorted from blood. Regarding subset: CD45RA-negative fraction. The source is a woman in her 30s in good health.

The genes are TRBV7-6 and TRBJ1-2; the match to TRBD1 covers 7 bases. The length of the CDR3 is 13 residues. Germline assignment: CDR1 SGHVS and CDR2 FNYEAQ. Trimming cost V 1 base and J 7 bases; bases outside gene matches: 3. The CDR3 loop is CASSLEPGGGYTF. The CDR3 coding sequence is TGTGCCAGCAGCTTAGAGCCAGGGGGTGGCTACACCTTC.

The chain links TRBV5-1 to TRBJ1-4, with D possibly being TRBD1 (5 bases). Germline V gene lookup returns CDR1 SGHRS and CDR2 YFSETQ. The length of the CDR3 is 15 residues. V lost 5 bases to trimming and J lost 11 bases, with 22 bases between them. The CDR3 region is CASRPYSTASGKLFF. DNA for the CDR3: TGCGCCAGCAGGCCCTACTCGACAGCTTCTGGGAAACTGTTTTTT.

The chain has TRBV6-1 and TRBJ1-5, with 7 bases aligning to TRBD1. This CDR3 spans 14 amino acids. Germline CDR1 is MNHNS and CDR2 is SASEGT. V lost 6 bases and J lost 3; bases outside the gene matches: 5. The CDR3 protein is CASSPDRVNQPQHF. In nucleotides, the CDR3 is TGTGCCAGCAGCCCAGACAGGGTCAATCAGCCCCAGCATTTT.

The genes are TRBV2 and TRBJ2-1; D uncertain. Trimming took 6 bases from V and 11 from J, leaving 11 bases between them. CDR1 SNHLY and CDR2 FYNNEI come from the germline V gene. The CDR3 is 11 amino acids. CDR3 nucleotides: TGTGCCAGCAGACTCAGTAAAAAGCAGTTCTTC. As protein: CASRLSKKQFF.

The chain has TRBV27 and TRBJ2-7, with TRBD2 matching over 8 bases. With 8 bases clipped from V and 12 bases from J, the junction kept 9 bases outside the gene matches. The CDR3 sequence is 11 residues long. CDR1 MNHEY and CDR2 SMNVEV come from the germline V gene (reference sequence). DNA of the CDR3: TGTGCCAGCGCGAGCGGGAGTTATTTGTACTTC. This translates into CASASGSYLYF.

The gene calls are TRBV6-1 and TRBJ1-1; D is unresolved. The germline gives CDR1 MNHNS, CDR2 SASEGT. The CDR3 sequence is 13 residues long. V dropped 6 bases and J dropped 1 base, with 9 bases sitting between them. CDR3 in amino acids: CASSRVKNTEAFF. DNA for the CDR3: TGTGCCAGCAGCCGGGTGAAGAACACTGAAGCTTTCTTT.

The rearrangement joins TRBV28 to TRBJ2-3; D call uncertain. CDR3 length: 13 residues. Germline lookup yields CDR1 MDHEN and CDR2 SYDVKM. V lost 7 bases, J lost 0 bases, and 8 bases lay in between. The CDR3 loop is CASKAPSTDTQYF. CDR3 nucleotides: TGTGCCAGCAAGGCGCCAAGCACAGATACGCAGTATTTT.

The gene calls are TRBV28 and TRBJ1-5; 8 bases are a match to TRBD1. This CDR3 has 14 residues. Germline CDR1 and CDR2: MDHEN and SYDVKM. Losses at the gene ends were 5 bases for V and 7 bases for J; bases not matched to a gene: 7. The CDR3 reads CASSRTGSGQPQHF. The CDR3 coding sequence is TGTGCCAGCAGTCGGACAGGGTCAGGGCAGCCCCAGCATTTT.

The chain employs TRBV7-2 and TRBJ2-7; D tentatively reads TRBD1 or TRBD2 (6 bases each). Trimming removed 6 bases at V and 6 bases at J, with 18 bases between. Looked up from germline, CDR1 is SGHTA and CDR2 is FQGNSA. The CDR3 is 14 amino acids. CDR3 coding DNA: TGTGCCAGCAGACCGGTCCGGAAGGGGGGCGAGCAGTACTTC. Translating gives CASRPVRKGGEQYF.

The V and J genes are TRBV4-2 and TRBJ2-3, with a weak D call TRBD1 (6 bases). CDR3 length equals 12 residues. The germline gives CDR1 LGHNA, CDR2 YNFKEQ. Trimming left V 6 bases short and J 8 bases short, with 12 bases between. The CDR3, as DNA: TGTGCCAGCAGTTGGACAGCCGGTACGCAGTATTTT. It translates to CASSWTAGTQYF.

The gene calls are TRBV30 and TRBJ1-2; D gene ambiguous. The germline V gene has CDR1 GTSNPN and CDR2 SVGIG (reference sequence). The CDR3 is 12 amino acids. V gave up 3 bases and J gave up 7 bases, with 12 bases separating them. This CDR3 is CAWRDYASGYTF. The CDR3, as DNA: TGTGCCTGGAGGGACTATGCAAGTGGCTACACCTTC.

This CDR3 is CASSLAPSYEQYF. The CDR3 nucleotides read TGTGCCAGCAGCTTGGCGCCTTCCTACGAGCAGTACTTC. This chain joins TRBV5-5 and TRBJ2-7; no clear D gene. This CDR3 comprises 13 residues. Trimming left V 0 bases short and J 1 base short, with 5 bases between. CDR1 and CDR2 (germline): SGHKS, YYEKEE (reference sequence).

This clone showed up many times. The chain joins TRBV6-6 to TRBJ1-5; no clear D. This CDR3 has 15 amino acids. Germline V gene lookup returns CDR1 MNHNY and CDR2 SVGAGI (reference sequence). V lost 0 bases, J lost 3 bases, and 9 bases lay in between. The CDR3 loop is CASSYSRQNNQPQHF. CDR3 coding DNA: TGTGCCAGCAGTTACTCGAGGCAGAACAATCAGCCCCAGCATTTT.

The rearrangement uses TRBV18 and TRBJ2-4; TRBD1 matches at 12 bases. CDR1 KGHSH and CDR2 LQKENI come from the germline V gene. J was trimmed by 6 bases and V by 3 bases; bases with no gene match: 3. CDR3 length: 15 amino acids. CDR3 DNA: TGTGCCAGCTCACCGGGACAGGGGGCAGGAAACATTCAGTACTTC. This gives the protein CASSPGQGAGNIQYF.

Written as DNA, the CDR3 is TGTGCCAGCAGCCTTGAGTCTGGAAACACCATATATTTT. The encoded protein is CASSLESGNTIYF. The rearrangement uses TRBV14 and TRBJ1-3; unclear D gene. Germline V gene lookup returns CDR1 SGHDN and CDR2 FVKESK. V was trimmed by 4 bases and J by 1 base, leaving 5 bases between them. The CDR3 totals 13 residues.

The rearrangement uses TRBV14 and TRBJ2-2, with unresolved D. V was trimmed by 1 base and J by 3 bases, leaving 12 bases between them. CDR1 SGHDN and CDR2 FVKESK come from the germline V gene. The CDR3 has 16 residues. CDR3 in DNA: TGTGCCAGCAGCCAAGTTATTACGAGCTACACCGGGGAGCTGTTTTTT. Translated: CASSQVITSYTGELFF.

This chain uses TRBV5-1 with TRBJ2-5; D is unresolved. Trimming pared 4 bases from V and 7 bases from J, leaving 14 bases between. From germline, CDR1 is SGHRS and CDR2 YFSETQ. CDR3 length: 13 residues. The CDR3 loop reads CASSLLGSGTQYF. In DNA form, the CDR3 reads TGCGCCAGCAGCCTGCTTGGGTCGGGGACCCAGTACTTC.

The rearrangement links TRBV28 to TRBJ1-1; D is possibly TRBD1 (5 bases). This CDR3 region has 14 residues. Germline values: CDR1 MDHEN, CDR2 SYDVKM. The germline V and J ends were trimmed by 8 bases and 5 bases, with 18 bases remaining between them. CDR3 sequence: CASLEGRGFTEAFF. CDR3 DNA sequence: TGTGCCAGCCTCGAAGGGAGGGGCTTTACTGAAGCTTTCTTT. The whole variable domain, remainder taken from reference TRBV28 and TRBJ1-1, is DVKVTQSSRYLVKRTGEKVFLECVQDMDHENMFWYRQDPGLGLRLIYFSYDVKMKEKGDIPEGYSVSREKKERFSLILESASTNQTSMYLCASLEGRGFTEAFFGQGTRLTVV.

The chain uses TRBV2 and TRBJ2-6, with 11 positions matching TRBD1. The CDR3 extends over 18 amino acids. Germline V lookup: CDR1 SNHLY, CDR2 FYNNEI. J lost 0 bases, V lost 8 bases, and 9 bases had no gene match. The CDR3 DNA follows: TGTGCCAGCGTTTCTGGACAGGGGGCTGTCTCTGGGGCCAACGTCCTGACTTTC. Encoded protein: CASVSGQGAVSGANVLTF.

This clone has more than one count but fewer than ten. The V gene is TRBV18, the J gene TRBJ1-1; D not certain. V lost 5 bases and J lost 1, with 14 bases in between. Per the germline V gene, CDR1 is KGHSH and CDR2 is LQKENI. This CDR3 has 15 residues. The CDR3 loop reads CASSRSKGGNTEAFF. In DNA, the CDR3 is TGTGCCAGCTCAAGGTCGAAGGGCGGGAACACTGAAGCTTTCTTT.

The chain links TRBV27 to TRBJ2-7; D is possibly TRBD1 (5 bases). Trimming pared 6 bases from V and 0 bases from J, leaving 15 bases between. The CDR3 contains 15 residues. In germline, CDR1 is MNHEY, CDR2 SMNVEV (reference sequence). The CDR3 DNA is TGTGCCAGCAGGCCCCTGGACACGAGCTCCTACGAGCAGTACTTC. It encodes CASRPLDTSSYEQYF.

This CDR3 is CASSPGPGYEQYF. The CDR3, as DNA: TGTGCCAGCAGCCCCGGTCCGGGATACGAGCAGTACTTC. V and J are TRBV7-6 and TRBJ2-7; possibly TRBD2 for D (5 bases). CDR1 and CDR2 (germline): SGHVS, FNYEAQ. This CDR3 is built from 13 residues. V was trimmed by 5 bases and J by 4 bases, leaving 12 bases between them. The full variable domain, in which reference TRBV7-6 and TRBJ2-7 provide the parts outside the CDR3, is GAGVSQSPRYKVTKRGQDVALRCDPISGHVSLYWYRQALGQGPEFLTYFNYEAQQDKSGLPNDRFSAERPEGSISTLTIQRTEQRDSAMYRCASSPGPGYEQYFGPGTRLTVT.

This chain uses TRBV5-4 with TRBJ2-5; weak D call: TRBD2 (7 bases). Per the germline V gene, CDR1 is SGHNT and CDR2 is YYREEE (reference sequence). The ends were cut back, 2 bases at V and 4 bases at J, with 21 bases in the middle. There are 17 residues in the CDR3. The CDR3, as DNA: TGTGCCAGCAGCTTCCGAGCGGGACACTCCGCCAGAGAGACCCAGTACTTC. Protein sequence: CASSFRAGHSARETQYF.